The 11 T cell receptor beta chains below come from one sample, sequenced in a study of PD-L1 blockade in urothelial cancer. The time point here: pretreatment peripheral blood. Clones were sequenced by immunoSEQ multiplex PCR, and TCRdb holds only the in-frame ones, with some missing. The sample has tens of thousands of clones; around nine tenths are singletons. The starting material was PBMCs, obtained around atezolizumab (anti-PD-L1) treatment. The receptor set was obtained from a woman aged 55-70 years with urothelial cancer.

V and J are TRBV19 and TRBJ2-5, with D uncertain. The V end was cut by 3 bases, the J end by 4 bases, with 15 bases between. CDR1 is LNHDA, CDR2 SQIVND, per germline (reference sequence). CDR3 length: 15 residues. This CDR3 is CASSIDSYLRETQYF. CDR3 bases: TGTGCCAGTAGTATCGACTCTTATCTTCGAGAGACCCAGTACTTC.

This clone was found a few times. The chain links TRBV4-2 to TRBJ2-2; a weak D match, TRBD1 (7 bases). Trimming stripped 3 bases from V and 0 bases from J, with 11 bases between. Germline CDR1 is LGHNA and CDR2 is YNFKEQ. CDR3 length: 16 residues. The DNA for the CDR3 is TGTGCCAGCAGCCAGGCGGGACAGACGAACACCGGGGAGCTGTTTTTT. As protein: CASSQAGQTNTGELFF.

As DNA, the CDR3 is TGTGCCAGCAGTTTAGGGACAGGGATAGTCCTCCGCCCCCAGCATTTT. Translation gives CASSLGTGIVLRPQHF. This rearrangement joins TRBV28 to TRBJ1-5; 9 nucleotides line up with TRBD1. Germline V gene sequence: CDR1 MDHEN, CDR2 SYDVKM. V gave up 2 bases and J gave up 10 bases; unmatched junction bases: 12. This CDR3 has 16 amino acids.

Here the CDR3 reads CASSLEQASSYEQYF. The CDR3 DNA follows: TGTGCCAGCAGCTTGGAGCAGGCGAGCTCCTACGAGCAGTACTTC. The gene calls are TRBV5-4 and TRBJ2-7; D gene uncertain. The CDR3 has 15 residues. CDR1 and CDR2 (germline): SGHNT, YYREEE (reference sequence). Between the trimmed V and J ends, which lost 0 bases and 0 bases, there was a span of 10 bases.

This chain connects TRBV7-5 to TRBJ1-1; TRBD1, as called in the table, went unchecked against the DNA. TRBV7-5 is a pseudogene segment. This CDR3 comprises 14 residues. CDR3 sequence (DNA): TGTGCCAGAAGCTTAATACAGGGGGGGACTGAAGCTTTCTTT. Protein: CARSLIQGGTEAFF.

The gene calls are TRBV7-9 and TRBJ2-7; no firm D call. This CDR3 comprises 12 residues. Germline-derived CDR1 and CDR2 are SEHNR and FQNEAQ (reference sequence). V was clipped by 7 bases and J by 6 bases, with 13 bases between them. CDR3 coding DNA: TGTGCCAGCACCGCCGTTTCGGGCGAGCAGTACTTC. Residues: CASTAVSGEQYF.

The chain couples TRBV9 to TRBJ2-7; 10 nucleotides line up with TRBD2. The CDR3 sequence is 14 residues long. With 3 bases clipped from V and 2 bases from J, the junction kept 2 bases outside the gene matches. Germline V gene sequence: CDR1 SGDLS, CDR2 YYNGEE. The CDR3 DNA reads TGTGCCAGCAGCGCGGGACTAGCGACCTACGAGCAGTACTTC. This translates into CASSAGLATYEQYF. The full variable domain, completed using reference TRBV9 and TRBJ2-7, is DSGVTQTPKHLITATGQRVTLRCSPRSGDLSVYWYQQSLDQGLQFLIQYYNGEERAKGNILERFSAQQFPDLHSELNLSSLELGDSALYFCASSAGLATYEQYFGPGTRLTVT.

This sequence joins TRBV7-8 and TRBJ2-7; 8 bases agree with TRBD1. J was trimmed by 3 bases and V by 0 bases; bases with no gene match: 7. Germline V gene sequence: CDR1 SGHVS, CDR2 FQNEAQ. The CDR3 totals 16 residues. CDR3 region: CASSLAWTGTHYEQYF. The CDR3, as DNA: TGTGCCAGCAGCTTAGCGTGGACAGGGACACACTACGAGCAGTACTTC.

This sequence joins TRBV5-5 and TRBJ2-1; D remains unclear. The V and J ends lost 0 bases and 1 base respectively, with 8 bases between them. From germline, CDR1 is SGHKS and CDR2 YYEKEE (reference sequence). The CDR3 is 15 amino acids. The chain's CDR3 is CASSLAQTSYNEQFF. The CDR3 coding sequence is TGTGCCAGCAGCTTGGCGCAAACATCCTACAATGAGCAGTTCTTC. Together with reference TRBV5-5 and TRBJ2-1, the CDR3 gives the full variable domain: DAGVTQSPTHLIKTRGQQVTLRCSPISGHKSVSWYQQVLGQGPQFIFQYYEKEERGRGNFPDRFSARQFPNYSSELNVNALLLGDSALYLCASSLAQTSYNEQFFGPGTRLTVL.

The chain has TRBV29-1 and TRBJ1-1; D possibly corresponds to TRBD1 (5 bases). CDR3 length: 11 residues. The V end was cut by 4 bases, the J end by 8 bases, with 11 bases between. Looked up from germline, CDR1 is SQVTM and CDR2 is ANQGSEA. The CDR3 loop is CSVGGADEAFF. Here the CDR3 DNA reads TGCAGCGTTGGCGGGGCAGACGAAGCTTTCTTT.

This chain joins TRBV19 and TRBJ2-7, with 8 bases matching TRBD2. CDR3 size: 15 residues. With 5 bases clipped from V and 3 bases from J, the junction kept 9 bases outside the gene matches. The germline V gene has CDR1 LNHDA and CDR2 SQIVND (reference sequence). CDR3 sequence (DNA): TGTGCCAGTAGTGGGGGCGGGGGGCTGTTCTACGAGCAGTACTTC. Translating it yields CASSGGGGLFYEQYF. Full variable domain (outside the CDR3, taken from reference TRBV19 and TRBJ2-7): DGGITQSPKYLFRKEGQNVTLSCEQNLNHDAMYWYRQDPGQGLRLIYYSQIVNDFQKGDIAEGYSVSREKKESFPLTVTSAQKNPTAFYLCASSGGGGLFYEQYFGPGTRLTVT.